One sample yielded the 17 T cell receptor beta chains listed below, sequenced in a study of T cell changes during pregnancy in multiple sclerosis. Clones were sequenced by immunoSEQ multiplex PCR, and TCRdb holds only the in-frame ones, with some missing. The sample holds tens of thousands of clones, about nine tenths seen once. Material: peripheral blood, obtained in the first trimester of pregnancy. These receptors came from a female donor with multiple sclerosis, enrolled in a pregnancy study.

The chain combines TRBV5-5 with TRBJ1-1; 8 positions agree with TRBD1. V shed 4 bases and J 12 bases; nucleotides not matched to a gene: 8. The germline gives CDR1 SGHKS, CDR2 YYEKEE (reference sequence). CDR3 size: 12 residues. The CDR3 region is CASSDRDRITFF. The CDR3 bases are TGTGCCAGCAGCGACCGGGACAGGATAACTTTCTTT.

This rearrangement joins TRBV10-3 to TRBJ1-5, with a weak D call TRBD1 (6 bases). The V end lost 8 bases, the J end lost 5 bases, and 16 bases lay between the germline ends. This CDR3 comprises 14 residues. Germline assignment: CDR1 ENHRY and CDR2 SYGVKD. CDR3 protein: CAIGQQGYDQPQHF. DNA for the CDR3: TGTGCCATCGGACAACAGGGATACGATCAGCCCCAGCATTTT.

V usage is TRBV2 and J usage is TRBJ1-5; 10 bases agree with TRBD1. This CDR3 is built from 14 residues. The germline V gene encodes CDR1 SNHLY and CDR2 FYNNEI. V was clipped by 5 bases and J by 9 bases; unmatched bases: 7. The CDR3 protein is CASSPGQGFPPQHF. In DNA, the CDR3 is TGTGCCAGCAGTCCGGGACAGGGGTTTCCGCCCCAGCATTTT.

The chain is built from TRBV27 and TRBJ2-7, with TRBD1 matching 8 bases. The ends lost 8 bases at V and 2 bases at J; junction bases unmatched: 14. The germline gives CDR1 MNHEY, CDR2 SMNVEV (reference sequence). The CDR3 extends over 16 amino acids. CDR3 protein: CASCNPQGAGTYEQYF. CDR3 nucleotides: TGTGCCAGCTGTAATCCCCAGGGGGCTGGAACCTACGAGCAGTACTTC.

The chain combines TRBV6-5 with TRBJ1-4; D is perhaps TRBD1 (6 bases). Germline CDR1 and CDR2: MNHEY and SVGAGI. This CDR3 contains 15 residues. Trimming cost V 6 bases and J 6 bases, with 17 bases left between them. The chain's CDR3 is CASRLQGLGDEKLFF. The CDR3 nucleotides are TGTGCCAGCAGATTACAGGGTTTAGGTGATGAAAAACTGTTTTTT.

Only one count was recorded for this clone. The J gene is TRBJ2-7, the V gene TRBV29-1; 12 nucleotides align to TRBD2. This CDR3 spans 14 amino acids. Germline V CDR1 and CDR2: SQVTM, ANQGSEA. J lost 4 bases, V lost 3 bases, and 4 bases had no gene match. The DNA for the CDR3 is TGCAGCGTTGAGACTAGCGGGAGTGTTTACGAGCAGTACTTC. This gives the protein CSVETSGSVYEQYF.

V gene TRBV30 combines with J gene TRBJ2-7, with a weak D call TRBD1 (6 bases). Trimming took off 0 bases at V and 5 bases at J, with 8 bases between the two ends. The CDR3 is 12 residues long. CDR1 GTSNPN and CDR2 SVGIG come from the germline V gene (reference sequence). This CDR3 is CAWSVQGHEQYF. DNA for the CDR3: TGTGCCTGGAGTGTACAGGGCCACGAGCAGTACTTC.

The genes are TRBV6-6 and TRBJ2-7; D might be TRBD1 (5 bases). This CDR3 region has 13 residues. V was cut by 0 bases and J by 9 bases, with 12 bases left in between. The germline V gene encodes CDR1 MNHNY and CDR2 SVGAGI (reference sequence). The CDR3 is CASSYSKGPGQYF. The CDR3 region has the DNA TGTGCCAGCAGTTACTCGAAGGGGCCTGGGCAGTACTTC.

The chain has TRBV18 and TRBJ1-1; tentatively, D is TRBD1 (5 bases). V dropped 6 bases and J dropped 5 bases, with 10 bases sitting between them. Germline V gene sequence: CDR1 KGHSH, CDR2 LQKENI. The CDR3 sequence is 12 residues long. The CDR3 bases are TGTGCCAGCTCGTCGAAGGGGACTGAAGCTTTCTTT. Translation: CASSSKGTEAFF. Based on the CDR3 plus reference TRBV18 and TRBJ1-1, the full variable domain is NAGVMQNPRHLVRRRGQEARLRCSPMKGHSHVYWYRQLPEEGLKFMVYLQKENIIDESGMPKERFSAEFPKEGPSILRIQQVVRGDSAAYFCASSSKGTEAFFGQGTRLTVV.

The chain combines TRBV10-3 with TRBJ2-2; TRBD1 is a possible D gene (5 bases). The germline CDR1 and CDR2 sequences are ENHRY and SYGVKD. V shed 0 bases and J shed 4 bases, with 15 bases lying between them. The length of the CDR3 is 17 residues. DNA for the CDR3: TGTGCCATCAGTGAGTCTGGGGCTCAACGGTCCACCGGGGAGCTGTTTTTT. As protein: CAISESGAQRSTGELFF.

V gene TRBV7-8 combines with J gene TRBJ1-5; 8 bases align to TRBD1. Germline V gene lookup returns CDR1 SGHVS and CDR2 FQNEAQ. This CDR3 has 14 residues. After removal of 7 bases from V and 4 bases from J, the junction contained 6 bases not matched to a gene. CDR3 amino acids: CASTPDRGNQPQHF. In DNA form, the CDR3 reads TGTGCCAGCACCCCTGACAGGGGAAATCAGCCCCAGCATTTT. The full variable domain, rest sourced from reference TRBV7-8 and TRBJ1-5, is GAGVSQSPRYKVAKRGQDVALRCDPISGHVSLFWYQQALGQGPEFLTYFQNEAQLDKSGLPSDRFFAERPEGSVSTLKIQRTQQEDSAVYLCASTPDRGNQPQHFGDGTRLSIL.

The rearrangement links TRBV7-3 to TRBJ2-5; D unresolved. The CDR3 totals 13 residues. V was clipped by 4 bases and J by 4 bases, with 10 bases between them. Germline-derived CDR1 and CDR2 are SGHTA and FQGTGA. DNA of the CDR3: TGTGCCAGCAGCTCCCCTCCGGGAGAGACCCAGTACTTC. It yields the protein CASSSPPGETQYF.

The chain combines TRBV11-2 with TRBJ2-1, with D perhaps matching TRBD1 (5 bases). CDR3 length: 13 amino acids. CDR1 is SGHAT and CDR2 is FQNNGV in the germline V gene. With 5 bases removed from V and 9 bases from J, the gap between germline ends came to 14 bases. The CDR3 region has the DNA TGTGCCAGCAGCCAGGGCTTAGCTTCTGAGCAGTTCTTC. Translated: CASSQGLASEQFF.

This clone was observed once. The chain uses TRBV5-6 and TRBJ2-2; 9 bases agree with TRBD2. V was pared by 1 base and J by 4 bases, with 2 bases of the junction left unmatched. The CDR3 has 15 residues. The germline CDR1 and CDR2 sequences are SGHDT and YYEEEE. The CDR3 DNA reads TGTGCCAGCAGCTTGTTAGCGGGGGTCACCGGGGAGCTGTTTTTT. This gives the protein CASSLLAGVTGELFF.

This chain uses TRBV6-1 with TRBJ2-7; D uncertain. The CDR3 length is 15 residues. CDR1 is MNHNS and CDR2 is SASEGT in the germline V gene. The V and J ends lost 4 bases and 1 base respectively, with 14 bases between them. This CDR3 reads CASSADSLLSYEQYF. CDR3 DNA: TGTGCCAGCAGTGCTGACTCTTTACTTTCCTACGAGCAGTACTTC.

This chain links TRBV6-5 with TRBJ2-7; the match to TRBD1 covers 10 bases. Trimming at V came to 11 bases and at J to 9 bases, leaving 13 bases not matched to a gene. This CDR3 spans 13 amino acids. The germline V gene encodes CDR1 MNHEY and CDR2 SVGAGI. The DNA for the CDR3 is TGTGCCTCTGGGACAGGGGTTGTCGTTGGGCAGTACTTC. It is translated as CASGTGVVVGQYF.

The chain is built from TRBV7-2 and TRBJ2-1; D may be TRBD2 (7 bases). The CDR3 has 17 amino acids. Germline values: CDR1 SGHTA, CDR2 FQGNSA. V was clipped by 4 bases and J by 2 bases, with 18 bases between them. CDR3 DNA sequence: TGTGCCAGCAGCTCCTCGAGTGGGGGGGCCCCCTACAATGAGCAGTTCTTC. Translation gives CASSSSSGGAPYNEQFF.